This is a list of T cell receptor beta chains from one sample in a study of T cells after yellow fever vaccination. Each CDR3 protein is one row after TCRdb ran MiXCR on the 5' RACE reads. Here the sample spans under 300,000 distinct CDR3 sequences, less than 9% being singletons. The specimen was CD4+ T cells sorted from PBMCs, collected 15 days after the yellow fever booster vaccination. These TCRs come from a man younger than 45 who received the YFV17D yellow fever vaccine. Both conserved end residues are part of each CDR3. D genes are given only for firm matches. Some rows mark clone size as missing; the rest say once, few, many or name a class of expanded clone.

v_gene: TRBV7-2
j_gene: TRBJ1-3
d_gene: NA
abundance: many
CDR3nt: TGTGCCAGCACCGGCGGAAACACCATATATTTT
CDR3aa: CASTGGNTIYF

v_gene: TRBV12-3/TRBV12-4
j_gene: TRBJ2-1
d_gene: TRBD2
abundance: NA
CDR3nt: TGTGCCAGCACCTCCGGGACTAGCGGGAGGAAAATCCGGACACAGTTCTTC
CDR3aa: CASTSGTSGRKIRTQFF

v_gene: TRBV28
j_gene: TRBJ2-3
d_gene: NA
abundance: few
CDR3nt: TGTGCCAGCAGTTTTATAAATACGCAGTATTTT
CDR3aa: CASSFINTQYF

v_gene: TRBV20-1
j_gene: TRBJ2-5
d_gene: TRBD1
abundance: NA
CDR3nt: TGCAGTGCTAGAGACGGGGACAGGGATGAAGAGACCCAGTACTTC
CDR3aa: CSARDGDRDEETQYF

v_gene: TRBV10-3
j_gene: TRBJ1-3
d_gene: NA
abundance: many
CDR3nt: TGTGCCATCAGTGAGTCCAGTGGCGGGGGAAACACCATATATTTT
CDR3aa: CAISESSGGGNTIYF

v_gene: TRBV6-5
j_gene: TRBJ2-7
d_gene: TRBD2
abundance: NA
CDR3nt: TGTGCCAGCAGTTTCGGGACTAGCGGCTTTAGAGAGCAGTACTTC
CDR3aa: CASSFGTSGFREQYF

v_gene: TRBV20-1
j_gene: TRBJ2-4
d_gene: NA
abundance: few
CDR3nt: TGCAGTGCTACCCCCCTAGGGGTGGAAAACATTCAGTACTTC
CDR3aa: CSATPLGVENIQYF

v_gene: TRBV9
j_gene: TRBJ2-3
d_gene: NA
abundance: few
CDR3nt: TGTGCCAGCAGCGTAGTTGTAGCGAGCGGAACAGATACGCAGTATTTT
CDR3aa: CASSVVVASGTDTQYF

v_gene: TRBV6-1
j_gene: TRBJ1-1
d_gene: NA
abundance: many
CDR3nt: TGTGCCAGCGGTAACAGCCGGGTCACTGAAGCTTTCTTT
CDR3aa: CASGNSRVTEAFF

v_gene: TRBV20-1
j_gene: TRBJ1-1
d_gene: NA
abundance: few
CDR3nt: TGCAGTGCTAGAGACCAACAGGGCATGGGGACTGAAGCTTTCTTT
CDR3aa: CSARDQQGMGTEAFF

v_gene: TRBV4-2
j_gene: TRBJ2-2
d_gene: TRBD1
abundance: few
CDR3nt: TGTGCCAGCAGCCCGCCCAGGAACAGGGGGCGCCCCGGGGAGCTGTTTTTT
CDR3aa: CASSPPRNRGRPGELFF

v_gene: TRBV28
j_gene: TRBJ2-2
d_gene: NA
abundance: many
CDR3nt: TGTGCCAGCAGCCAGACCTACAAGAACACCGGGGAGCTGTTTTTT
CDR3aa: CASSQTYKNTGELFF

v_gene: TRBV24-1
j_gene: TRBJ2-5
d_gene: NA
abundance: few
CDR3nt: TGTGCCACCTCCACCGCGGGACAGCAAGAGACCCAGTACTTC
CDR3aa: CATSTAGQQETQYF

v_gene: TRBV30
j_gene: TRBJ2-3
d_gene: NA
abundance: few
CDR3nt: TGTGCCCCCCTAAAGTATAGCACAGATACGCAGTATTTT
CDR3aa: CAPLKYSTDTQYF

v_gene: TRBV18
j_gene: TRBJ2-7
d_gene: NA
abundance: many
CDR3nt: TGTGCCAGCTCACCATCGGCGGTATTACTGAGCTCCTACGAGCAGTACTTC
CDR3aa: CASSPSAVLLSSYEQYF

v_gene: TRBV20-1
j_gene: TRBJ1-4
d_gene: NA
abundance: NA
CDR3nt: TGCAGTGCTAGGAGGGGGTTTGAAAAACTGTTTTTT
CDR3aa: CSARRGFEKLFF

v_gene: TRBV7-2
j_gene: TRBJ1-5
d_gene: TRBD1
abundance: few
CDR3nt: TGTGCCAGCAGCCCCTGGACAGGGACCAATCAGCCCCAGCATTTT
CDR3aa: CASSPWTGTNQPQHF

v_gene: TRBV2
j_gene: TRBJ2-5
d_gene: NA
abundance: NA
CDR3nt: TGTGCCAGCAGGAGGGCCCGACGGTACCAAGAGACCCAGTACTTC
CDR3aa: CASRRARRYQETQYF

v_gene: TRBV20-1
j_gene: TRBJ2-3
d_gene: NA
abundance: few
CDR3nt: TGCAGTGCTCCCCCACTTCCAGATACGCAGTATTTT
CDR3aa: CSAPPLPDTQYF

v_gene: TRBV29-1
j_gene: TRBJ2-5
d_gene: NA
abundance: few
CDR3nt: TGCAGCACCGCAAAAGAGACCCAGTACTTC
CDR3aa: CSTAKETQYF

v_gene: TRBV18
j_gene: TRBJ2-7
d_gene: NA
abundance: few
CDR3nt: TGTGCCAGCTCATCCCTGGGCGGCCCAGAGCAGTACTTC
CDR3aa: CASSSLGGPEQYF

v_gene: TRBV6-5
j_gene: TRBJ2-7
d_gene: NA
abundance: NA
CDR3nt: TGTGCCAGCAGTTACTCGTACGCTTCCTACGAGCAGTACTTC
CDR3aa: CASSYSYASYEQYF

v_gene: TRBV20-1
j_gene: TRBJ1-5
d_gene: NA
abundance: NA
CDR3nt: TGCAGTGCTCGGCGGGAGGGTCAGCCCCAGCATTTT
CDR3aa: CSARREGQPQHF

v_gene: TRBV4-2
j_gene: TRBJ2-2
d_gene: TRBD1
abundance: few
CDR3nt: TGTGCCAGCAGCCAAGATCCGGGACAGGTCGGGGAGCTGTTTTTT
CDR3aa: CASSQDPGQVGELFF

v_gene: TRBV6-5
j_gene: TRBJ2-7
d_gene: NA
abundance: few
CDR3nt: TGTGCCAGCAGTTCAGGGGACTACGAGCAGTACTTC
CDR3aa: CASSSGDYEQYF

v_gene: TRBV12-3/TRBV12-4
j_gene: TRBJ2-7
d_gene: TRBD2
abundance: few
CDR3nt: TGTGCCAGCAGAATAGCGGGGGAATACGAGCAGTACTTC
CDR3aa: CASRIAGEYEQYF

v_gene: TRBV12-5
j_gene: TRBJ2-1
d_gene: TRBD1
abundance: many
CDR3nt: TGTGCTAGTGGTTTCCGGACAGGGGGCTTTGGTAATGAGCAGTTCTTC
CDR3aa: CASGFRTGGFGNEQFF

v_gene: TRBV6-5
j_gene: TRBJ2-1
d_gene: NA
abundance: few
CDR3nt: TGTGCCAGCAGTTACTTAGGGCAGTGGTTCTTC
CDR3aa: CASSYLGQWFF

v_gene: TRBV7-9
j_gene: TRBJ1-6
d_gene: NA
abundance: many
CDR3nt: TGTGCCAGCAGCGAGGAAGGGATCTCACCCCTCCACTTT
CDR3aa: CASSEEGISPLHF

v_gene: TRBV20-1
j_gene: TRBJ2-5
d_gene: TRBD2
abundance: few
CDR3nt: TGCACCTCCGGGACTACGGAGACCCAGTACTTC
CDR3aa: CTSGTTETQYF

v_gene: TRBV19
j_gene: TRBJ2-3
d_gene: TRBD2
abundance: many
CDR3nt: TGTGCCAGTCAGATAGCGGGAGTTCGCACAGATACGCAGTATTTT
CDR3aa: CASQIAGVRTDTQYF

v_gene: TRBV2
j_gene: TRBJ1-3
d_gene: NA
abundance: few
CDR3nt: TGTGCCAGCAGTGTAGTTACCTCTGGAAACACCATATATTTT
CDR3aa: CASSVVTSGNTIYF

v_gene: TRBV12-3/TRBV12-4
j_gene: TRBJ2-5
d_gene: NA
abundance: many
CDR3nt: TGTGCCAGCAGAAGGACTATCCAAGAGACCCAGTACTTC
CDR3aa: CASRRTIQETQYF

v_gene: TRBV20-1
j_gene: TRBJ2-1
d_gene: TRBD2
abundance: many
CDR3nt: TGCAGTGCCCTGGGACTAGCGGGAGGGCCTTACAATGAGCAGTTCTTC
CDR3aa: CSALGLAGGPYNEQFF

v_gene: TRBV20-1
j_gene: TRBJ1-2
d_gene: NA
abundance: many
CDR3nt: TGCAGTGCTCCCTTAGGCGGGTTTCGTGGCTACACCTTC
CDR3aa: CSAPLGGFRGYTF

v_gene: TRBV20-1
j_gene: TRBJ2-1
d_gene: NA
abundance: few
CDR3nt: TGCAGTGTTTCCGGAATGGGTTACAATGAGCAGTTCTTC
CDR3aa: CSVSGMGYNEQFF

v_gene: TRBV14
j_gene: TRBJ2-1
d_gene: NA
abundance: many
CDR3nt: TGTGCCAGCAGCCAAATACTTACGGGGACTCTAAATGAGCAGTTCTTC
CDR3aa: CASSQILTGTLNEQFF

v_gene: TRBV7-9
j_gene: TRBJ2-1
d_gene: NA
abundance: NA
CDR3nt: TGTGCCAGCAGCTTAGACTTGGGGGATGAGCAGTTCTTC
CDR3aa: CASSLDLGDEQFF

v_gene: TRBV7-2
j_gene: TRBJ1-2
d_gene: TRBD1
abundance: NA
CDR3nt: TGTGCCAGCAGCTTCCGGGCGACAGGGTCCTATGGCTACACCTTC
CDR3aa: CASSFRATGSYGYTF

v_gene: TRBV7-2
j_gene: TRBJ2-3
d_gene: NA
abundance: NA
CDR3nt: TGTGCCAGCAGGTGGTCGGCGGCTAGCACAGATACGCAGTATTTT
CDR3aa: CASRWSAASTDTQYF

v_gene: TRBV7-2
j_gene: TRBJ2-6
d_gene: NA
abundance: many
CDR3nt: TGTGCCAGCAGCTACAGGGCCTCTGGGGCCAACGTCCTGACTTTC
CDR3aa: CASSYRASGANVLTF

v_gene: TRBV12-3/TRBV12-4
j_gene: TRBJ1-5
d_gene: NA
abundance: NA
CDR3nt: TGTGCCAGCAGTTTATCGGGATATAGCAATCAGCCCCAGCATTTT
CDR3aa: CASSLSGYSNQPQHF

v_gene: TRBV10-3
j_gene: TRBJ2-1
d_gene: NA
abundance: few
CDR3nt: TGTGCCATCAGTGAGTCAGCTCCTGTGCTGAATGAGCAGTTCTTC
CDR3aa: CAISESAPVLNEQFF